The present T cell receptor (beta chain) was sequenced within a study of vaccination and CD4 T cells after COVID-19. In the study overall: Post-COVID draws followed diagnosis by a median roughly 100 days (range 35 to 161). A CEFX pool, an HIV-1 Nef pool, or else no peptide went into the control cultures.

Regarding the study as a whole: Median SARS-CoV-2-reactive clonotype numbers went from 21 to 38; this increase was not significant.

Cultured CD4+ T cell DNA was sequenced using the Oncomine TCR Beta short-read assay. TCRdb re-called the PCR reads through MiXCR, storing one row per CDR3 protein. The sample yields approximately 9,000 distinct CDR3 sequences, 45% to 55% seen once. Germline CDR1 reads DFQATT; CDR2 reads SNEGSKA (reference sequence). Germline trimming cut 0 bases from V and 5 bases from J; bases unmatched to any gene: 9. The CDR3 sequence is 15 residues long. Treatment denoted: approximately nine-day PBMC culture with coronavirus spike peptide pools or control peptides (ViraFEST assay). Points on this clonotype: Its antigen is currently unknown.

The sequenced sample consisted of CD4+ T cells from blood, cultured in vitro. This clonotype was sampled from a human donor who had recovered from COVID-19. This chain joins TRBV20-1 and TRBJ2-7; 8 bases fit TRBD2. CDR3 amino acids: CSARDLAGGRDEQYF. CDR3 DNA: TGCAGTGCTAGAGATCTCGCGGGGGGCCGGGACGAGCAGTACTTC.